The clone carrying this T cell receptor (beta chain) has only one observation. Its antigen is not identified. PCR was performed using 60 Vbeta and 13 Jbeta primers. Only in-frame clones appear in the TCRdb table, and some are missing; sequencing was by immunoSEQ multiplex PCR. This table holds about 81,000 clones, 77% found once. The data were obtained in a study of cytomegalovirus exposure and HLA in healthy donors. General observations from the study: Some TCR beta chains (164 of them) were listed as cytomegalovirus-associated. When presence/absence was analysed, sequencing depth was taken to be roughly uniform across donors.

The CDR3 contains 15 residues. Losses at the gene ends were 3 bases for V and 5 bases for J; bases not matched to a gene: 3. Per germline, CDR1 SEHNR and CDR2 FQNEAQ (reference sequence). This TCR derives from a man aged 50 to 60 in good health and CMV-seropositive. The rearrangement uses TRBV7-9 and TRBJ2-1, with TRBD2 matching over 11 bases. Sequenced: PBMCs. As DNA, the CDR3 is TGTGCCAGCAGCTTTCGACTAGCGGGGCACAATGAGCAGTTCTTC. The encoded protein is CASSFRLAGHNEQFF.